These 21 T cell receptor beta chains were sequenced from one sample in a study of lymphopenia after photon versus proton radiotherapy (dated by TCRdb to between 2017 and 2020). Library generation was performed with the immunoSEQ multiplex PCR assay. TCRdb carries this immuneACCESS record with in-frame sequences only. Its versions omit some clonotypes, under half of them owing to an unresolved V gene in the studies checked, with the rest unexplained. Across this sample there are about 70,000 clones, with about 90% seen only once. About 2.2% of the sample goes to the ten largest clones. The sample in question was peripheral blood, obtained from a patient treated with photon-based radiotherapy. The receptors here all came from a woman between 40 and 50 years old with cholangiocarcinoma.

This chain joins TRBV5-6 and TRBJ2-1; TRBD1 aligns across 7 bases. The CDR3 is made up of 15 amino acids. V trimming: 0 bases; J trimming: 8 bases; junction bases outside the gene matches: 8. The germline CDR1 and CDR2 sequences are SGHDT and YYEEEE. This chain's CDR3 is CASSLARTGGHEQFF. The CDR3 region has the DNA TGTGCCAGCAGCTTGGCAAGGACAGGAGGTCATGAGCAGTTCTTC.

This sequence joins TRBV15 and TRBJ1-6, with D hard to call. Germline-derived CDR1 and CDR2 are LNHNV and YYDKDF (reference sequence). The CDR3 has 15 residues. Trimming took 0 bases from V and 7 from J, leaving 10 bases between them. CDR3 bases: TGTGCCACCAGCAGAGATCTGGGCCGGAATTCACCCCTCCACTTT. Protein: CATSRDLGRNSPLHF.

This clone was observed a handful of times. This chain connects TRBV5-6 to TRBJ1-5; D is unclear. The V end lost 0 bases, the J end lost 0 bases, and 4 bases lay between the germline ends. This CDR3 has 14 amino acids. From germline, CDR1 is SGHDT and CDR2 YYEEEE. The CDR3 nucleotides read TGTGCCAGCAGCTTGGGGCATAGCAATCAGCCCCAGCATTTT. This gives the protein CASSLGHSNQPQHF.

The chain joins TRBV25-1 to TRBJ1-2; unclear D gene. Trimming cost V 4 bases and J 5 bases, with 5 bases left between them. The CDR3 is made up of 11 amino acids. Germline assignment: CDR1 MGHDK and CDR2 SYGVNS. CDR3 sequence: CASSGPYGYTF. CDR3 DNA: TGTGCCAGCAGTGGACCGTATGGCTACACCTTC.

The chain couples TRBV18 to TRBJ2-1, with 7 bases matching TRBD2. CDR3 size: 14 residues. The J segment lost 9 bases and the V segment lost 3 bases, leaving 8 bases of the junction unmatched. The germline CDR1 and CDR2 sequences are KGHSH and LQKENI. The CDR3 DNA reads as TGTGCCAGCTCACCGACCCGAGGCGGGGGTGAGCAGTTCTTC. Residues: CASSPTRGGGEQFF.

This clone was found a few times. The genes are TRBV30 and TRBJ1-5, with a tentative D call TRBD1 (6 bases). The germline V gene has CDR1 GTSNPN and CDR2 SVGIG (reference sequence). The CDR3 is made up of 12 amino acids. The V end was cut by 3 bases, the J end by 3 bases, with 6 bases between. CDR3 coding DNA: TGTGCCTGGAGGGGGGCCAATCAGCCCCAGCATTTT. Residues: CAWRGANQPQHF.

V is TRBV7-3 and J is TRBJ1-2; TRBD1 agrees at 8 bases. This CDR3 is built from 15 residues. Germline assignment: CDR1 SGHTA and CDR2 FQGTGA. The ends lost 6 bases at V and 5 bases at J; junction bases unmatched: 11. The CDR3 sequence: CASSPSGTGRYGYTF. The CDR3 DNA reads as TGTGCCAGCAGTCCGAGCGGGACAGGTCGTTATGGCTACACCTTC.

In DNA form, the CDR3 reads TGTGCCAGCAGCCCAGCCCCGGGACAGGCTGGAAACACCATATATTTT. Its translation: CASSPAPGQAGNTIYF. The rearrangement uses TRBV5-4 and TRBJ1-3, with 8 bases matching TRBD1. Looked up from germline, CDR1 is SGHNT and CDR2 is YYREEE (reference sequence). This CDR3 spans 16 amino acids. Trimming took 4 bases from V and 2 from J; bases not matched to a gene: 8.

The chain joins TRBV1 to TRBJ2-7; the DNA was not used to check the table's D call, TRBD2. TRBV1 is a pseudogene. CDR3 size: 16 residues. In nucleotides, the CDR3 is TGCACCAGCAGCCATGAATTCGGGTCCAGAAACTACGAGCAGTACTTC. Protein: CTSSHEFGSRNYEQYF.

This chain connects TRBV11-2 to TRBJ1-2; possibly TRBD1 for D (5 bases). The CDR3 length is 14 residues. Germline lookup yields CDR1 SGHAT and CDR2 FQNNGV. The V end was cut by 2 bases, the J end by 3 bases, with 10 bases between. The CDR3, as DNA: TGTGCCAGCAGCTTACAGGGTGGCCACTATGGCTACACCTTC. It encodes CASSLQGGHYGYTF.

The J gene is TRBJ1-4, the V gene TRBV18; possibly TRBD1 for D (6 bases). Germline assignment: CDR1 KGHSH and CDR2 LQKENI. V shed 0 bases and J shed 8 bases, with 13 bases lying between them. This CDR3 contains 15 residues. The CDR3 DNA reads TGTGCCAGCTCACCACCAACAGGGATCCAGGAAAAACTGTTTTTT. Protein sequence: CASSPPTGIQEKLFF.

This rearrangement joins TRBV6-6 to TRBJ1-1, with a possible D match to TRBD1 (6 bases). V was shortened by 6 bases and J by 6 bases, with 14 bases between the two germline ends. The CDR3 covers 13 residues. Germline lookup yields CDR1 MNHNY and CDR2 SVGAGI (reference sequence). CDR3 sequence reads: CASRETGSSEAFF. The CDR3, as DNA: TGTGCCAGCAGGGAGACAGGTTCATCTGAAGCTTTCTTT.

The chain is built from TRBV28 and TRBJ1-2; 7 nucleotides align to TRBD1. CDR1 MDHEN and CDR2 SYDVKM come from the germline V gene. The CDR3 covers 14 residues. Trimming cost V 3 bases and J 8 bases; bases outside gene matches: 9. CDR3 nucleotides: TGTGCCAGCAGTTTTTTAGACAGGGATCGCGGCTACACCTTC. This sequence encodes CASSFLDRDRGYTF.

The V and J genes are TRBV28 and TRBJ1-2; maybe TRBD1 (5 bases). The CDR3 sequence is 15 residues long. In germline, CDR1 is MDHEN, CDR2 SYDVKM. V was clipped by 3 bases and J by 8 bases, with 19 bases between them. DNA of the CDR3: TGTGCCAGCAGTTTGTTTTATCAGGGAGCTAAAGGCTACACCTTC. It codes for CASSLFYQGAKGYTF.

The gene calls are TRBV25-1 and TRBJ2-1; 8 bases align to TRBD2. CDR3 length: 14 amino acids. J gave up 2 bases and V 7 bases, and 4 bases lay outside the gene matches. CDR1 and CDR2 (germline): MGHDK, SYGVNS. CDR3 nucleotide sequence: TGTGCCAGCATAGCGGGACCGGCCTACAATGAGCAGTTCTTC. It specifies CASIAGPAYNEQFF.

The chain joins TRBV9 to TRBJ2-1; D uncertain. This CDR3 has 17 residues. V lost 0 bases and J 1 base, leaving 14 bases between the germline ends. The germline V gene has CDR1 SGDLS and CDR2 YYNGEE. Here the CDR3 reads CASSVEGSPSSYNEQFF. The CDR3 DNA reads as TGTGCCAGCAGCGTAGAGGGTAGTCCCTCATCCTACAATGAGCAGTTCTTC. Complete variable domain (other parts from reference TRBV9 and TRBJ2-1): DSGVTQTPKHLITATGQRVTLRCSPRSGDLSVYWYQQSLDQGLQFLIQYYNGEERAKGNILERFSAQQFPDLHSELNLSSLELGDSALYFCASSVEGSPSSYNEQFFGPGTRLTVL.

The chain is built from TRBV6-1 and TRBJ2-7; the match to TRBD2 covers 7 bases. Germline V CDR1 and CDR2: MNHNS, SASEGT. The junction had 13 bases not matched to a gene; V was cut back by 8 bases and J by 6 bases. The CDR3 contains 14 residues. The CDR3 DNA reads TGTGCCAGCGGGGAGGGGTCTTCTCGGGGCGAGCAGTACTTC. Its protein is CASGEGSSRGEQYF.

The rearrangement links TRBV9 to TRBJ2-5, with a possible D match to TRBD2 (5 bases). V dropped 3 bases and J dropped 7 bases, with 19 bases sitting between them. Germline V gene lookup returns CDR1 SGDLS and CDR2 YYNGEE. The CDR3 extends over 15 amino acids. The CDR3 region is CASSAKGDLWGTQYF. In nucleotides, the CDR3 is TGTGCCAGCAGCGCCAAGGGAGACTTATGGGGGACCCAGTACTTC.

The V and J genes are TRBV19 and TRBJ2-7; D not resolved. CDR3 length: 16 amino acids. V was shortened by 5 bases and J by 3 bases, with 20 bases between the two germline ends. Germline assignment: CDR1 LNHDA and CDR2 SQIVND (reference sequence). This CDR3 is CASSQTLTGGIYEQYF. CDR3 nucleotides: TGTGCCAGTAGTCAGACGCTTACGGGCGGAATCTACGAGCAGTACTTC.

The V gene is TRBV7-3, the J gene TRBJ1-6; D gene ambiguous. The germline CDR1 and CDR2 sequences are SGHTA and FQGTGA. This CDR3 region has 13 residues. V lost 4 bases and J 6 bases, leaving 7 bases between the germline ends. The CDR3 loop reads CASSSESNSPLHF. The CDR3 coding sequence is TGTGCCAGCAGCTCGGAGAGTAATTCACCCCTCCACTTT.

In nucleotides, the CDR3 is TGTGCCAGCAGTTACTCGACTAGCGGGAGTCTAGACACCGGGGAGCTGTTTTTT. The encoded protein is CASSYSTSGSLDTGELFF. The V gene is TRBV7-6, the J gene TRBJ2-2; 12 bases agree with TRBD2. CDR3 length: 18 amino acids. Germline lookup yields CDR1 SGHVS and CDR2 FNYEAQ. Trimming cost V 6 bases and J 3 bases; bases outside gene matches: 11.